This TCR beta chain was observed in a study of blood T cell repertoires in COVID-19. This clone was seen once. Only in-frame clones appear in the TCRdb table, and some are missing; sequencing was by immunoSEQ multiplex PCR. In the table there are 150,000 to 200,000 clones, 88% of which are singletons. The sequence was collected from a woman aged 45-59 years who had recovered from COVID-19. The specimen was PBMCs or T cells enriched from blood (not recorded which).

The CDR3 here is CAWSVSKTGNEKLFF. The CDR3, as DNA: TGTGCCTGGAGTGTGTCTAAAACTGGTAATGAAAAACTGTTTTTT. The chain carries TRBV30 and TRBJ1-4; D is unresolved. V dropped 0 bases and J dropped 4 bases, with 12 bases sitting between them. Germline V lookup: CDR1 GTSNPN, CDR2 SVGIG (reference sequence). The CDR3 sequence is 15 residues long.